One and the same sample provided the 26 T cell receptor beta chains below, sequenced in a study of early T cells in non-severe SARS-CoV-2 infection. TCRdb recomputed calls from the 5' RACE reads with MiXCR, one row per CDR3 protein. Seen here are roughly 51,000 distinct CDR3 sequences, less than 9.5% observed once, and the top ten hold roughly 10%. The specimen comprised whole blood, sampled at baseline. Receptors originate from an adult who was a healthcare worker with PCR-confirmed SARS-CoV-2 infection or an uninfected control (not recorded which).

This clonotype was seen more than once but under ten times. The chain couples TRBV20-1 to TRBJ2-1; D could derive from TRBD1 or TRBD2 (5 bases each). The length of the CDR3 is 14 residues. Trimming removed 5 bases at V and 6 bases at J, with 17 bases between. Per germline, CDR1 DFQATT and CDR2 SNEGSKA (reference sequence). In nucleotides, the CDR3 is TGCAGTGCTCCAGCCGGGACGGCACTCAATGAGCAGTTCTTC. Translated: CSAPAGTALNEQFF.

There are a few counts of this clonotype. This chain joins TRBV2 and TRBJ1-5; 7 bases are shared with TRBD1. CDR3 length: 15 amino acids. The junction had 5 bases not matched to a gene; V was cut back by 3 bases and J by 3 bases. CDR1 and CDR2 from the germline V gene are SNHLY and FYNNEI. The chain's CDR3 is CASSETGINNQPQHF. CDR3 nucleotide sequence: TGTGCCAGCAGTGAGACAGGGATTAACAATCAGCCCCAGCATTTT. The full variable domain, its missing parts supplied by reference TRBV2 and TRBJ1-5, is EPEVTQTPSHQVTQMGQEVILRCVPISNHLYFYWYRQILGQKVEFLVSFYNNEISEKSEIFDDQFSVERPDGSNFTLKIRSTKLEDSAMYFCASSETGINNQPQHFGDGTRLSIL.

Comment on this clonotype: A read error may explain this, as a much larger clone is one base away. The genes are TRBV7-8 and TRBJ2-1; possibly TRBD2 for D (6 bases). The CDR3 consists of 17 residues. Germline V gives CDR1 SGHVS, CDR2 FQNEAQ. The V end lost 5 bases, the J end lost 3 bases, and 20 bases lay between the germline ends. CDR3 bases: TGTGCCAGCAGCCCGTTTTGGGAGGCGAGCTGCTACAATGAGCAGTTCTTC. Translation: CASSPFWEASCYNEQFF.

This clonotype was seen repeatedly, ten times or more. The chain uses TRBV20-1 and TRBJ2-1; D is perhaps TRBD2 (5 bases). The CDR3 is 17 amino acids. The germline V gene encodes CDR1 DFQATT and CDR2 SNEGSKA (reference sequence). CDR3 amino acids: CRIERAGVLRHYNEQFF. CDR3 sequence (DNA): TGCCGCATAGAAAGGGCCGGGGTCTTACGGCATTACAATGAGCAGTTCTTC.

The V and J genes are TRBV7-9 and TRBJ1-1, with D possibly matching TRBD1 (6 bases). Germline V CDR1 and CDR2: SEHNR, FQNEAQ (reference sequence). Trimming left V 4 bases short and J 4 bases short, with 13 bases between. The CDR3 runs 14 residues. CDR3 in DNA: TGTGCCAGCAGCTCCAGGGGAGTTGGCACTGAAGCTTTCTTT. Translated: CASSSRGVGTEAFF.

The chain couples TRBV20-1 to TRBJ2-7; D is perhaps TRBD1 or TRBD2 (5 bases each). V lost 7 bases and J lost 4, with 17 bases in between. CDR3 length: 13 amino acids. The germline CDR1 and CDR2 sequences are DFQATT and SNEGSKA (reference sequence). The DNA of the CDR3 is TGCAGTGTTAACCGGGACCCCACTTACGAGCAGTACTTC. Its protein product is CSVNRDPTYEQYF.

This clonotype was seen a handful of times. This chain joins TRBV6-4 and TRBJ1-6; no clear D gene. V shed 3 bases and J shed 0 bases, with 6 bases lying between them. This CDR3 region has 15 residues. Germline lookup yields CDR1 MRHNA and CDR2 SNTAGT. The CDR3 protein is CASSEGSSYNSPLHF. The CDR3 DNA sequence: TGTGCCAGCAGTGAGGGGAGCTCCTATAATTCACCCCTCCACTTT.

This clonotype was observed a few times. The chain uses TRBV29-1 and TRBJ2-2; perhaps TRBD2 as D (5 bases). Trimming removed 7 bases at V and 3 bases at J, with 9 bases between. The germline gives CDR1 SQVTM, CDR2 ANQGSEA. The CDR3 extends over 12 amino acids. CDR3 in DNA: TGCAGCGGTCTGCGGGACACCGGGGAGCTGTTTTTT. This encodes CSGLRDTGELFF.

Many counts were recorded for this clonotype. The chain joins TRBV4-3 to TRBJ2-3, with D maybe TRBD2 (5 bases). The CDR3 contains 17 residues. In germline, CDR1 is LGHNA, CDR2 YSLEER. V was pared by 0 bases and J by 4 bases, with 17 bases between. CDR3 sequence: CASSQEVARGISDTQYF. In DNA form, the CDR3 reads TGCGCCAGCAGCCAAGAGGTGGCTAGAGGGATTTCAGATACGCAGTATTTT.

This clonotype was detected many times. The rearrangement uses TRBV5-1 and TRBJ2-7; the match to TRBD1 covers 12 bases. The CDR3 consists of 16 residues. CDR1 and CDR2 (germline): SGHRS, YFSETQ. V shed 5 bases, J shed 5 bases, and the junction held 11 bases outside the gene matches. CDR3 DNA sequence: TGCGCCAGCAGAAAGATCCCCGGGACAGGGGGCCACGAGCAGTACTTC. This sequence encodes CASRKIPGTGGHEQYF. The entire variable domain, with the rest obtained from reference TRBV5-1 and TRBJ2-7, is as follows: KAGVTQTPRYLIKTRGQQVTLSCSPISGHRSVSWYQQTPGQGLQFLFEYFSETQRNKGNFPGRFSGRQFSNSRSEMNVSTLELGDSALYLCASRKIPGTGGHEQYFGPGTRLTVT.

The chain has TRBV27 and TRBJ1-6, with D perhaps matching TRBD1 (6 bases). Trimming removed 6 bases at V and 11 bases at J, with 20 bases between. CDR3 length: 15 residues. The germline V gene encodes CDR1 MNHEY and CDR2 SMNVEV (reference sequence). The CDR3 is CASRPTGMVSAPLHF. The DNA for the CDR3 is TGTGCCAGCAGGCCCACAGGGATGGTTTCGGCACCCCTCCACTTT.

The rearrangement uses TRBV7-2 and TRBJ2-3, with 10 bases fitting TRBD2. V shed 0 bases, J shed 2 bases, and the junction held 8 bases outside the gene matches. Germline V gives CDR1 SGHTA, CDR2 FQGNSA. This CDR3 region has 18 residues. The CDR3 DNA follows: TGTGCCAGCAGCTTAGCGCTGTCTAGCGGGAGTCCCACAGATACGCAGTATTTT. Encoded protein: CASSLALSSGSPTDTQYF.

At least ten counts were recorded for this clonotype. The CDR3, as DNA: TGTGCCATCAGTGAGTCGCTAAACACCATATATTTT. Protein product: CAISESLNTIYF. The chain recombines TRBV10-3 with TRBJ1-3; D gene unclear. V dropped 0 bases and J dropped 6 bases, with 3 bases sitting between them. Germline V CDR1 and CDR2: ENHRY, SYGVKD. The CDR3 contains 12 residues.

The V call is TRBV6-2 or TRBV6-3, the J call TRBJ1-5, with 9 bases lining up with TRBD1. Germline loops: CDR1 MNHEY, CDR2 SVGEGT. V was pared by 8 bases and J by 0 bases, with 2 bases of the junction left unmatched. The CDR3 runs 14 residues. The CDR3 DNA sequence: TGTGCCAGCGGACAGGGGTATAGCAATCAGCCCCAGCATTTT. The encoded protein is CASGQGYSNQPQHF.

This clonotype was detected many times. V is TRBV12-3 or TRBV12-4 and J is TRBJ2-7; D unresolved. V dropped 6 bases and J dropped 4 bases, with 16 bases sitting between them. The CDR3 covers 14 residues. CDR3 DNA: TGTGCCAGCAGCCTTCCGGGCAGCACGTACGAGCAGTACTTC. As protein: CASSLPGSTYEQYF.

This clonotype was detected a few times. V gene TRBV7-9 combines with J gene TRBJ2-1; D is perhaps TRBD2 (6 bases). Germline V gene sequence: CDR1 SEHNR, CDR2 FQNEAQ (reference sequence). There are 17 residues in the CDR3. V dropped 1 base and J dropped 0 bases, with 13 bases sitting between them. DNA of the CDR3: TGTGCCAGCAGCTTAGTGGGGCGGGGTAGCTCCTACAATGAGCAGTTCTTC. As protein: CASSLVGRGSSYNEQFF.

The chain carries TRBV7-6 and TRBJ2-4; tentative D call: TRBD1 (6 bases). The V end was cut by 5 bases, the J end by 2 bases, with 19 bases between. CDR3 size: 17 residues. Germline V gene sequence: CDR1 SGHVS, CDR2 FNYEAQ. The CDR3 spells CASSPSLDRGTKNIQYF. CDR3 coding DNA: TGTGCCAGCAGCCCCTCGCTGGACAGAGGGACCAAAAACATTCAGTACTTC.

This clonotype was seen repeatedly, ten times or more. This chain connects TRBV4-1 to TRBJ2-3; TRBD2 matches at 7 bases. Germline V CDR1 and CDR2: MGHRA, YSYEKL. V shed 4 bases and J 0 bases; nucleotides not matched to a gene: 10. The CDR3 is 17 amino acids. In nucleotides, the CDR3 is TGCGCCAGCAGCCGAGGATTTCCAGCGGGAAGCACAGATACGCAGTATTTT. This translates into CASSRGFPAGSTDTQYF.

In this sample, this clonotype turned up many times. The chain carries TRBV7-8 and TRBJ2-1; 9 positions match TRBD2. Per the germline V gene, CDR1 is SGHVS and CDR2 is FQNEAQ. V shed 5 bases, J shed 0 bases, and the junction held 11 bases outside the gene matches. There are 18 residues in the CDR3. This chain's CDR3 is CASSPVAGGASSYNEQFF. The CDR3, as DNA: TGTGCCAGCAGCCCAGTGGCGGGAGGGGCTTCCTCCTACAATGAGCAGTTCTTC.

A few counts support this clonotype. The CDR3 region is CASSLAGGNEKLFF. CDR3 nucleotides: TGTGCCAGCAGCTTGGCAGGGGGGAATGAAAAACTGTTTTTT. The chain links TRBV7-9 to TRBJ1-4; 7 positions match TRBD1. Germline V gives CDR1 SEHNR, CDR2 FQNEAQ (reference sequence). The CDR3 has 14 residues. The junction had 3 bases not matched to a gene; V was cut back by 3 bases and J by 5 bases.

In this sample, this clonotype turned up a few times. This chain links TRBV12-3 or TRBV12-4 with TRBJ2-3; 12 bases align to TRBD2. The CDR3 sequence is 16 residues long. V lost 5 bases, J lost 2 bases, and 5 bases stayed unmatched. The CDR3 is CASSQLAGGTTDTQYF. The CDR3 DNA is TGTGCCAGCAGTCAACTAGCGGGAGGCACCACAGATACGCAGTATTTT.

The V call is TRBV30, the J call TRBJ2-3, with 8 nucleotides matching TRBD2. CDR3 length equals 17 residues. V lost 3 bases and J lost 2; bases outside the gene matches: 13. Per germline, CDR1 GTSNPN and CDR2 SVGIG (reference sequence). The CDR3 coding sequence is TGTGCCTGGAGCCCGGCGGGACTAGTCGAAAACACAGATACGCAGTATTTT. Protein: CAWSPAGLVENTDTQYF.

This clonotype was detected ten times or more. The rearrangement uses TRBV7-9 and TRBJ2-3; no definite D call. Germline CDR1 is SEHNR and CDR2 is FQNEAQ (reference sequence). The CDR3 is 15 residues long. Deletions cut 4 bases from V and 2 bases from J, with 13 bases between. The CDR3 region has the DNA TGTGCCAGCAGCTCGGCCGGTCCCCTCACAGATACGCAGTATTTT. Translating gives CASSSAGPLTDTQYF.

This clonotype was detected only a few times. V gene TRBV6-6 combines with J gene TRBJ1-5; D call uncertain. The CDR3 extends over 16 amino acids. The V and J ends lost 6 bases and 7 bases respectively, with 22 bases between them. CDR1 and CDR2 from the germline V gene are MNHNY and SVGAGI (reference sequence). CDR3 residues: CASSFPPRGGGQPQHF. The CDR3, as DNA: TGTGCCAGCAGCTTCCCCCCCCGGGGAGGAGGACAGCCCCAGCATTTT.

This clonotype showed up many times. V gene TRBV6-2 or TRBV6-3 combines with J gene TRBJ1-1, with 7 bases fitting TRBD1. Trimming removed 2 bases from V and 9 bases from J; junction bases left unmatched: 6. Germline CDR1 MNHEY, CDR2 SVGEGT. CDR3 size: 13 residues. Here the CDR3 DNA reads TGTGCCAGCAGTTACCCGGACAGGAAAAAAGCTTTCTTT. Encoded protein: CASSYPDRKKAFF.

This CDR3 reads CASSYVERQGEEQYF. The DNA for the CDR3 is TGTGCCAGCAGTTATGTCGAGCGGCAGGGAGAAGAGCAGTACTTC. The V and J genes are TRBV6-6 and TRBJ2-7; tentatively, D is TRBD1 or TRBD2 (5 bases each). This CDR3 region has 15 residues. Trimming pared 3 bases from V and 7 bases from J, leaving 19 bases between. Looked up from germline, CDR1 is MNHNY and CDR2 is SVGAGI (reference sequence).